Below are 29 T cell receptor beta chains sequenced from a single sample in a study of T cells in Graves' hyperthyroidism and ophthalmopathy. Amplification yielded TCR beta CDR3 regions, with RNA transcripts as the source. HTBI primers drove first-round RT-PCR of the TCR CDR3. MiXCR, applied by TCRdb to the multiplex PCR reads, yields one record per CDR3 protein. Among roughly 520,000 distinct CDR3 sequences listed, around 22% were seen once. Sequenced material: blood. These receptor sequences come from a woman under 40 with Graves' ophthalmopathy.

In this sample, this clonotype turned up once. The chain is built from TRBV6-1 and TRBJ1-1; 7 positions match TRBD1. Germline V lookup: CDR1 MNHNS, CDR2 SASEGT. This CDR3 comprises 13 residues. Trimming took 6 bases from V and 11 from J; bases not matched to a gene: 12. The DNA of the CDR3 is TGTGCCAGCAGGAGATCTTCGGTGACAGGGGCTTTCTTT. Amino acid sequence: CASRRSSVTGAFF.

The chain joins TRBV20-1 to TRBJ2-7, with no clear D. The CDR3 consists of 11 residues. Trimming removed 3 bases from V and 5 bases from J, with 8 bases in between. In germline, CDR1 is DFQATT, CDR2 SNEGSKA (reference sequence). The CDR3 bases are TGCAGTGCTAGTCTAGGCAACGAGCAGTACTTC. It specifies CSASLGNEQYF.

This clonotype was seen at least ten times. The chain has TRBV19 and TRBJ1-2, with no clear D. The CDR3 has 16 amino acids. Germline CDR1 LNHDA, CDR2 SQIVND (reference sequence). Trimming removed 1 base at V and 7 bases at J, with 19 bases between. CDR3 residues: CASSIGRRALGVGYTF. The CDR3 DNA sequence: TGTGCCAGTAGTATAGGGCGCCGGGCCTTAGGAGTTGGCTACACCTTC.

This clonotype came up many times. This chain links TRBV30 with TRBJ1-6; TRBD1 is a possible D gene (5 bases). This CDR3 has 13 amino acids. Trimming pared 1 base from V and 7 bases from J, leaving 8 bases between. Germline CDR1 is GTSNPN and CDR2 is SVGIG (reference sequence). CDR3 loop: CAWSEGVNSPLHF. Written as DNA, the CDR3 is TGTGCCTGGAGTGAAGGGGTCAATTCACCCCTCCACTTT.

This chain connects TRBV5-1 to TRBJ2-2; D is possibly TRBD1 (6 bases). The germline V gene has CDR1 SGHRS and CDR2 YFSETQ. V was clipped by 10 bases and J by 6 bases, with 7 bases between them. The CDR3 consists of 10 residues. CDR3 sequence reads: CAGGPGELFF. The DNA for the CDR3 is TGCGCCGGGGGCCCCGGGGAGCTGTTTTTT.

This clonotype was seen at least ten times. V is TRBV29-1 and J is TRBJ2-7; D is undetermined. Germline CDR1 reads SQVTM; CDR2 reads ANQGSEA. CDR3 length: 12 residues. V dropped 5 bases and J dropped 0 bases, with 8 bases sitting between them. CDR3 nucleotides: TGCAGCGTTCGAGCCACCTCCTACGAGCAGTACTTC. Protein: CSVRATSYEQYF.

This clonotype has a count of ten or more. This sequence joins TRBV3-1 and TRBJ2-7, with D unresolved. Germline V lookup: CDR1 LGHDT, CDR2 YNNKEL (reference sequence). Trimming stripped 8 bases from V and 2 bases from J, with 13 bases between. The CDR3 is made up of 13 amino acids. The CDR3 reads CASCRRGTYEQYF. The CDR3 region has the DNA TGTGCCAGCTGCCGGCGCGGAACCTACGAGCAGTACTTC.

The table lists this clonotype with many counts. The chain employs TRBV27 and TRBJ1-5; D is unclear. This CDR3 spans 14 amino acids. Trimming left V 3 bases short and J 3 bases short, with 9 bases between. The germline CDR1 and CDR2 sequences are MNHEY and SMNVEV (reference sequence). For the CDR3, the DNA is TGTGCCAGCAGTTTTCAGCCGTACAATCAGCCCCAGCATTTT. Its translation is CASSFQPYNQPQHF.

This clonotype was recorded many times. The rearrangement links TRBV19 to TRBJ1-1; no clear D gene. Trimming took off 9 bases at V and 3 bases at J, with 14 bases between the two ends. The CDR3 loop spans 13 amino acids. Germline CDR1 is LNHDA and CDR2 is SQIVND (reference sequence). DNA of the CDR3: TGTGCCAGCGGCCGTCAGCGGGACACTGAAGCTTTCTTT. As protein: CASGRQRDTEAFF.

The chain uses TRBV7-6 and TRBJ2-2, with 8 bases lining up with TRBD1. The CDR3 extends over 15 amino acids. Germline V gene sequence: CDR1 SGHVS, CDR2 FNYEAQ. V was clipped by 5 bases and J by 5 bases; unmatched bases: 7. CDR3 sequence (DNA): TGTGCCAGCAGCAACCTGGACAGGGTTACCGGGGAGCTGTTTTTT. This translates into CASSNLDRVTGELFF.

In this sample, this clonotype turned up many times. The rearrangement joins TRBV10-3 to TRBJ2-5, with D maybe TRBD2 (5 bases). Trimming stripped 5 bases from V and 1 base from J, with 8 bases between. CDR3 length: 13 amino acids. In germline, CDR1 is ENHRY, CDR2 SYGVKD. CDR3: CAISLAGQETQYF. Written as DNA, the CDR3 is TGTGCCATCAGTTTGGCGGGCCAAGAGACCCAGTACTTC.

In this sample, this clonotype turned up many times. The gene calls are TRBV19 and TRBJ2-5; the D is unclear. Germline V gene lookup returns CDR1 LNHDA and CDR2 SQIVND (reference sequence). Trimming stripped 7 bases from V and 4 bases from J, with 19 bases between. The CDR3 loop spans 15 amino acids. CDR3 region: CASNYNDFAPETQYF. The CDR3 DNA sequence: TGTGCCAGTAATTACAACGACTTCGCCCCAGAGACCCAGTACTTC.

Ten or more counts support this clonotype. J is TRBJ1-1 and V is TRBV19, with 7 bases fitting TRBD1. V gave up 3 bases and J gave up 1 base; unmatched junction bases: 2. Germline CDR1 and CDR2: LNHDA and SQIVND (reference sequence). The CDR3 covers 14 residues. CDR3 nucleotide sequence: TGTGCCAGTAGTATGGGACAGACGAACACTGAAGCTTTCTTT. Residues: CASSMGQTNTEAFF.

Many counts were recorded for this clonotype. The chain has TRBV7-9 and TRBJ2-5; TRBD2 aligns across 13 bases. Germline V CDR1 and CDR2: SEHNR, FQNEAQ (reference sequence). CDR3 length: 16 residues. V lost 1 base, J lost 3 bases, and 2 bases stayed unmatched. The CDR3 sequence: CASSLGGLAGEETQYF. The CDR3 DNA sequence: TGTGCCAGCAGCTTAGGTGGACTAGCGGGGGAAGAGACCCAGTACTTC.

In its sample, this clonotype was seen many times. The gene calls are TRBV5-4 and TRBJ2-5; 13 nucleotides align to TRBD2. With V trimmed by 4 bases and J by 1 base, 4 bases remained unmatched. CDR3 size: 16 residues. Germline CDR1 and CDR2: SGHNT and YYREEE (reference sequence). CDR3 loop: CASSPGTSGAQETQYF. DNA for the CDR3: TGTGCCAGCAGCCCGGGGACTAGCGGGGCCCAAGAGACCCAGTACTTC. Based on the CDR3 plus reference TRBV5-4 and TRBJ2-5, the full variable domain is ETGVTQSPTHLIKTRGQQVTLRCSSQSGHNTVSWYQQALGQGPQFIFQYYREEENGRGNFPPRFSGLQFPNYSSELNVNALELDDSALYLCASSPGTSGAQETQYFGPGTRLLVL.

The sample holds many counts of this clonotype. This chain uses TRBV11-2 with TRBJ2-2, with 10 bases aligning to TRBD1. V shed 0 bases, J shed 6 bases, and the junction held 4 bases outside the gene matches. CDR1 SGHAT and CDR2 FQNNGV come from the germline V gene. The CDR3 has 16 residues. The CDR3 DNA is TGTGCCAGCAGCTTAGAGGGACAGGGGAGTCCCGGGGAGCTGTTTTTT. Amino acid sequence: CASSLEGQGSPGELFF.

The genes are TRBV6-2 or TRBV6-3 and TRBJ1-1; D gene ambiguous. The ends were cut back, 2 bases at V and 3 bases at J, with 4 bases in the middle. Germline assignment: CDR1 MNHEY and CDR2 SVGEGT. The CDR3 is 12 amino acids. The CDR3 spells CASSYLHTEAFF. The CDR3 region has the DNA TGTGCCAGCAGTTACCTCCACACTGAAGCTTTCTTT.

This clonotype has just a few counts. This chain uses TRBV5-5 with TRBJ2-7; unclear D gene. The CDR3 runs 16 residues. Deletions cut 3 bases from V and 4 bases from J, with 20 bases between. Germline V gives CDR1 SGHKS, CDR2 YYEKEE (reference sequence). CDR3 amino acids: CASSSGSSGVGYEQYF. Written as DNA, the CDR3 is TGTGCCAGCAGCTCTGGTAGTAGTGGTGTCGGGTACGAGCAGTACTTC.

The chain has TRBV30 and TRBJ1-2; no firm D call. CDR3 size: 12 residues. Germline-derived CDR1 and CDR2 are GTSNPN and SVGIG (reference sequence). V lost 1 base to trimming and J lost 4 bases, with 7 bases between them. CDR3 DNA: TGTGCCTGGAGTGGGGTTGGCTATGGCTACACCTTC. It codes for CAWSGVGYGYTF.

In its sample, this clonotype was seen many times. V usage is TRBV13 and J usage is TRBJ2-3; the D gene is possibly TRBD2 (5 bases). V was shortened by 1 base and J by 0 bases, with 11 bases between the two germline ends. The CDR3 has 16 residues. Germline loops: CDR1 PRHDT, CDR2 FYEKMQ (reference sequence). In nucleotides, the CDR3 is TGTGCCAGCAGCTTAGCGGGGAACTCTAGCACAGATACGCAGTATTTT. Translation: CASSLAGNSSTDTQYF. The full variable domain, rest sourced from reference TRBV13 and TRBJ2-3, is AAGVIQSPRHLIKEKRETATLKCYPIPRHDTVYWYQQGPGQDPQFLISFYEKMQSDKGSIPDRFSAQQFSDYHSELNMSSLELGDSALYFCASSLAGNSSTDTQYFGPGTRLTVL.

The chain links TRBV5-1 to TRBJ1-2; 7 bases map to TRBD1. The CDR3 contains 16 residues. The germline CDR1 and CDR2 sequences are SGHRS and YFSETQ. The V segment lost 0 bases and the J segment 3 bases; nucleotides outside the gene matches: 8. CDR3 sequence reads: CASSLGRDRVHYGYTF. In DNA form, the CDR3 reads TGCGCCAGCAGCTTGGGAAGAGACAGGGTACACTATGGCTACACCTTC.

This clonotype was seen ten or more times. The J gene is TRBJ2-7, the V gene TRBV27, with TRBD2 matching over 7 bases. This CDR3 contains 16 residues. V was pared by 0 bases and J by 0 bases, with 5 bases of the junction left unmatched. Looked up from germline, CDR1 is MNHEY and CDR2 is SMNVEV (reference sequence). CDR3 coding DNA: TGTGCCAGCAGTTTATCGTGGACTAGAGACTCCTACGAGCAGTACTTC. The encoded protein is CASSLSWTRDSYEQYF.

The chain recombines TRBV28 with TRBJ1-2, with D perhaps matching TRBD1 (6 bases). Germline values: CDR1 MDHEN, CDR2 SYDVKM. V shed 6 bases and J shed 5 bases, with 19 bases lying between them. There are 15 residues in the CDR3. The CDR3 nucleotides are TGTGCCAGCAGCCTAAGCGTGACAGGCGGTTATGGCTACACCTTC. This translates into CASSLSVTGGYGYTF.

This clonotype was seen at least ten times. The CDR3 sequence is CASSVDRGGTEAFF. CDR3 sequence (DNA): TGTGCCAGCAGCGTGGACAGGGGTGGCACTGAAGCTTTCTTT. The chain carries TRBV9 and TRBJ1-1; 9 positions agree with TRBD1. The length of the CDR3 is 14 residues. V lost 2 bases and J lost 4; bases outside the gene matches: 3. Germline loops: CDR1 SGDLS, CDR2 YYNGEE.

This clonotype has at least ten counts. The chain joins TRBV20-1 to TRBJ1-1, with TRBD1 matching 8 bases. J gave up 4 bases and V 3 bases, and 7 bases lay outside the gene matches. The V gene's germline CDR1 is DFQATT and CDR2 SNEGSKA (reference sequence). This CDR3 region has 14 residues. The CDR3, as DNA: TGCAGTGCTAGGGAGGACAGGGAGGTCACTGAAGCTTTCTTT. This sequence encodes CSAREDREVTEAFF.

This clonotype was found many times. This chain joins TRBV19 and TRBJ1-5; D ambiguous. V lost 7 bases and J lost 0, with 10 bases in between. This CDR3 contains 14 residues. Germline V lookup: CDR1 LNHDA, CDR2 SQIVND (reference sequence). The CDR3 spells CASTEENSNQPQHF. CDR3 nucleotides: TGTGCCAGTACGGAGGAGAATAGCAATCAGCCCCAGCATTTT.

The sample holds many counts of this clonotype. The CDR3, as DNA: TGTGCCAGCAGCTTCCGGGACAGGGTCGACGAGCAGTACTTC. This sequence encodes CASSFRDRVDEQYF. The chain is built from TRBV3-1 and TRBJ2-7; 9 bases align to TRBD1. The trim removed 5 bases at V and 5 bases at J, leaving 7 bases unmatched. The germline gives CDR1 LGHDT, CDR2 YNNKEL (reference sequence). The CDR3 totals 14 residues.

This clonotype was counted many times. The CDR3, as DNA: TGTGCCACCAGTGACACGGACAGGGTCTATGGCTACACCTTC. Translated: CATSDTDRVYGYTF. This chain uses TRBV24-1 with TRBJ1-2, with 8 bases that match TRBD1. The CDR3 runs 14 residues. The germline V gene encodes CDR1 KGHDR and CDR2 SFDVKD. Trimming took 4 bases from V and 4 from J; bases not matched to a gene: 4.

This clonotype has a count of ten or more. V gene TRBV2 combines with J gene TRBJ1-1; maybe TRBD1 (6 bases). The CDR3 totals 13 residues. Germline V gene sequence: CDR1 SNHLY, CDR2 FYNNEI. V gave up 5 bases and J gave up 5 bases, with 12 bases separating them. CDR3 in DNA: TGTGCCAGCAGTATCAGGGGTGCGACTGAAGCTTTCTTT. The encoded protein is CASSIRGATEAFF.